This T cell receptor (beta chain) is from a study of tumor and adjacent non-tumor tissue in lung cancer. This CDR3 spans 14 amino acids. The germline gives CDR1 SGHDT, CDR2 YYEEEE. RNA was extracted from bulk tissue without any cell sorting. The normal lung tissue was taken more than 3 cm from the tumor edge. A modified ARM-PCR protocol with three rounds of nested PCR amplified TCRbeta. TCRdb recomputed calls from the multiplex PCR reads with MiXCR, one row per CDR3 protein. Here the sample spans tens of thousands of distinct CDR3 sequences, 74% being singletons. About this clonotype itself: At one boundary the junction diverges from the germline segment, which might be a read error.

This TCR derives from a woman aged 55 to 70 with non-small cell lung cancer. Sequencing was performed on distant non-tumor lung tissue. The chain has TRBV5-6 and TRBJ2-3, with 8 bases identical to TRBD1. CDR3 residues: CASSTGQGGDTQNF. CDR3 coding DNA: TGTGCCAGCAGCACCGGACAGGGTGGAGATACGCAGAATTTT.